These 5 T cell receptor beta chains share one sample of origin, sequenced in a study of cytomegalovirus exposure and HLA in healthy donors. PCR amplification relied on 60 Vbeta primers (plus 13 Jbeta primers). Sequencing was performed with immunoSEQ multiplex PCR; in TCRdb, only in-frame clones are kept and a portion is missing. This sample yields around 94,000 clones, of which around two thirds are seen a single time; 3% to 5% belongs to the top ten. Input material: PBMCs. The receptors shown here come from a young man in good health and CMV-seronegative.

The V call is TRBV5-1, the J call TRBJ2-5, with 14 bases identical to TRBD2. The CDR3 runs to 13 residues. The J segment lost 4 bases and the V segment lost 7 bases, leaving 0 bases of the junction unmatched. CDR1 and CDR2 (germline): SGHRS, YFSETQ. CDR3 region: CASGLAGGETQYF. The CDR3 nucleotides read TGCGCCAGCGGACTAGCGGGGGGAGAGACCCAGTACTTC.

This chain joins TRBV5-4 and TRBJ1-1; weak D call: TRBD1 (5 bases). Germline CDR1 SGHNT, CDR2 YYREEE (reference sequence). The CDR3 runs to 16 residues. Trimming stripped 6 bases from V and 4 bases from J, with 22 bases between. This CDR3 reads CASTSWMGGGGTEAFF. CDR3 DNA sequence: TGTGCCAGCACATCATGGATGGGGGGGGGAGGCACTGAAGCTTTCTTT. The full variable domain, its missing parts supplied by reference TRBV5-4 and TRBJ1-1, is ETGVTQSPTHLIKTRGQQVTLRCSSQSGHNTVSWYQQALGQGPQFIFQYYREEENGRGNFPPRFSGLQFPNYSSELNVNALELDDSALYLCASTSWMGGGGTEAFFGQGTRLTVV.

The gene calls are TRBV5-1 and TRBJ1-5; perhaps TRBD1 as D (6 bases). Germline V gene sequence: CDR1 SGHRS, CDR2 YFSETQ. The CDR3 runs to 15 residues. The V gene lost 1 base and the J gene lost 0 bases, with 8 bases spanning the gap. DNA for the CDR3: TGCGCCAGCAGCTTGACAGGGAATAGCAATCAGCCCCAGCATTTT. This codes for CASSLTGNSNQPQHF. Full variable domain (missing parts from reference TRBV5-1 and TRBJ1-5): KAGVTQTPRYLIKTRGQQVTLSCSPISGHRSVSWYQQTPGQGLQFLFEYFSETQRNKGNFPGRFSGRQFSNSRSEMNVSTLELGDSALYLCASSLTGNSNQPQHFGDGTRLSIL.

The V and J genes are TRBV7-9 and TRBJ2-7, with TRBD2 identical over 8 bases. Looked up from germline, CDR1 is SEHNR and CDR2 is FQNEAQ (reference sequence). The CDR3 is made up of 12 amino acids. The CDR3 is CSGGAQGYEQYF. The CDR3 DNA is TGTTCCGGGGGGGCGCAGGGCTACGAGCAGTACTTC.

This clone has more than one count but fewer than ten. V gene TRBV5-8 combines with J gene TRBJ1-5; the match to TRBD1 covers 7 bases. CDR1 and CDR2 (germline): SGHTS, YDEGEE. CDR3 size: 13 residues. After removal of 4 bases from V and 7 bases from J, the junction contained 5 bases not matched to a gene. The CDR3 protein is CASSGRQGQPQHF. DNA for the CDR3: TGTGCCAGCAGCGGGAGACAGGGACAGCCCCAGCATTTT.